Detailed here is one T cell receptor (beta chain). Trimming removed 0 bases from V and 4 bases from J, with 13 bases in between. The germline V gene encodes CDR1 DFQATT and CDR2 SNEGSKA (reference sequence). This CDR3 has 14 residues. The data derive from a study of CD8 T cells in Susac syndrome. TEMRA cells were enriched by FACS, while CD8+ and CD4+ T cells were obtained through a negative isolation that was performed magnetically. The RNA input was 0.5 to 1 ug, and it was reverse transcribed with random hexamers. One entry per CDR3 protein results from TCRdb running MiXCR on the immunoSEQ multiplex PCR reads. This table has some 300,000 distinct CDR3 sequences, approximately 90% appearing once.

The receptor was isolated from a human donor with multiple sclerosis. The chain uses TRBV20-1 and TRBJ2-7; D is possibly TRBD2 (6 bases). The sequenced material came from CD8+ T cells from PBMCs. The CDR3 region is CSAREGEVVYEQYF. DNA for the CDR3: TGCAGTGCTAGAGAGGGGGAGGTGGTGTACGAGCAGTACTTC.